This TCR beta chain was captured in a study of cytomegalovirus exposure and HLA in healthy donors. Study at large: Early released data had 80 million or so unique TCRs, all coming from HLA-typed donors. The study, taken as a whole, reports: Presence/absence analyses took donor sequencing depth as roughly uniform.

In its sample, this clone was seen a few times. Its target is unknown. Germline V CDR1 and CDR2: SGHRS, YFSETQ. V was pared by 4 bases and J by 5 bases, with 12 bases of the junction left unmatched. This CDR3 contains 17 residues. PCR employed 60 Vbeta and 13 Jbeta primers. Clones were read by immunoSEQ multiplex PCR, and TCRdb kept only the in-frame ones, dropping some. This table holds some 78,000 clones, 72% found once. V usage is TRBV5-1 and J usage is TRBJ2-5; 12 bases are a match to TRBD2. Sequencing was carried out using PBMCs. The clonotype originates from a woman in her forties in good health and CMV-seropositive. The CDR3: CASSGASSGRAGETQYF. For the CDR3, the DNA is TGCGCCAGCAGCGGCGCGTCTAGCGGGAGGGCTGGGGAGACCCAGTACTTC.